This T cell receptor beta chain was obtained from a study of regulatory T cells in long-lasting Graves disease. Relying on iRepertoire HTBI primers and Arm-PCR of CDR3 regions, the team built TCR beta libraries. One entry per CDR3 protein results from TCRdb running MiXCR on the multiplex PCR reads. The sample comprises about 560,000 distinct CDR3 sequences, more than 15% of which are singletons, and about 12% rests with the top ten. The germline gives CDR1 SGHRS, CDR2 YFSETQ. CDR3 size: 15 residues. This clonotype was seen more than once but under ten times. Its antigen is still unknown. A much larger clone is a single base away; this may be a read error. Documented time point: newly diagnosed GD, antithyroid drugs for less than 3 months. Extracted RNA from PBMCs served as the source of the TCR library. Under American Thyroid Association guidelines, Graves' disease was diagnosed. Staff took roughly 9.6 milliliters of peripheral blood and put it into EDTA tubes.

Points from the study as a whole: Not thyroid tissue but only peripheral blood was studied. In persistent patients, shared public clonotypes (roughly 2,700) outnumbered those in new patients (approximately 970).

The data also belong to a second study, concerning T cells in Graves' hyperthyroidism and ophthalmopathy.

V usage is TRBV5-1 and J usage is TRBJ1-2, with 9 bases that match TRBD1. Specimen: peripheral blood mononuclear cells (PBMCs), collected at new diagnosis, from a patient treated with antithyroid drugs. This clonotype originated in a man between 18 and 29 years old with Graves disease. The CDR3 loop is CANSFDRGTDYGYTF. The CDR3, as DNA: TGCGCCAACAGCTTCGACAGGGGGACAGACTATGGCTACACCTTC.